This note documents a single T cell receptor beta chain sequence. The data belong to a study of blood T cell repertoires in COVID-19. Overall study: COVID-19 samples collected from the United States, Italy and Spain covered acute and convalescent phases. T cells, B-cell-depleted T cells, or PBMCs supplied cDNA or gDNA.

Only in-frame clones appear in the TCRdb table, and some are missing; sequencing was by immunoSEQ multiplex PCR. This table holds 210,000 or so clones, roughly 80% found once. Trimming pared 6 bases from V and 7 bases from J, leaving 10 bases between. This CDR3 has 12 residues. Sequenced input: peripheral blood. The V gene is TRBV12-3 or TRBV12-4, the J gene TRBJ2-1; D remains ambiguous. The origin of this receptor is a human donor in a cohort sampled during active COVID-19. Here the CDR3 DNA reads TGTGCCAGCAGACACGACTGGAATGAGCAGTTCTTC. Its translation is CASRHDWNEQFF.